This TCR beta chain was sequenced in a study of identical twins. TCRdb recomputed calls from the 5' RACE reads with MiXCR, one row per CDR3 protein. Here the sample spans around 680,000 distinct CDR3 sequences, less than 10% being singletons. This clonotype was observed a few times. These records were also assigned to another study, of yellow fever vaccine responses in identical twins.

This TCR was recovered from a woman between 18 and 29 years old in good health. Specimen: PBMCs.

The CDR3 is CSEVAGANTDTQYF. Here the CDR3 DNA reads TGCAGTGAAGTAGCGGGGGCTAACACAGATACGCAGTATTTT. The rearrangement joins TRBV20-1 to TRBJ2-3, with TRBD2 matching over 9 bases. This CDR3 is built from 14 residues. Germline V gene sequence: CDR1 DFQATT, CDR2 SNEGSKA (reference sequence). The V segment lost 7 bases and the J segment 2 bases; nucleotides outside the gene matches: 7.